The 28 T cell receptor beta chains presented below share a single source sample, sequenced in a study of post-analysis software for immune sequencing data. Study results and caveats: The study found TRBV5-6, TRBV5-1 and TRBV20-1 among about 5 TRBV segments more frequent in patients than controls.

The antigens for these receptors are not known. Unique molecular identifiers had been added to the TCR beta cDNA libraries. TCRdb itself ran the PCR reads through MiXCR, one entry per CDR3 protein. Among about 810,000 distinct CDR3 sequences listed, approximately 57% were seen once. Specimen: blood. Every receptor here comes from a girl aged 5-17 years with multiple sclerosis.

V and J are TRBV4-1 and TRBJ2-3, with 10 bases fitting TRBD2. Germline CDR1 MGHRA, CDR2 YSYEKL. Unmatched junction bases numbered 9, after V lost 0 bases and J lost 6 bases. The CDR3 totals 17 residues. The CDR3 loop is CASSQEKAGGPSDTQYF. Here the CDR3 DNA reads TGCGCCAGCAGCCAAGAAAAAGCGGGGGGGCCTTCGGATACGCAGTATTTT.

This chain connects TRBV27 to TRBJ1-6; D is possibly TRBD1 (6 bases). The CDR3 is 14 residues long. Trimming cost V 2 bases and J 8 bases, with 10 bases left between them. The germline V gene has CDR1 MNHEY and CDR2 SMNVEV (reference sequence). CDR3 bases: TGTGCCAGCAGTTTAGACGGGGGCTATTCACCCCTCCACTTT. It is translated as CASSLDGGYSPLHF.

The rearrangement links TRBV2 to TRBJ1-2; no clear D gene. V was trimmed by 7 bases and J by 3 bases, leaving 9 bases between them. Germline CDR1 SNHLY, CDR2 FYNNEI. This CDR3 region has 12 residues. The CDR3 protein is CASKEPHYGYTF. The CDR3 bases are TGTGCCAGCAAGGAGCCCCACTATGGCTACACCTTC. The whole variable domain, filled in from reference TRBV2 and TRBJ1-2, reads EPEVTQTPSHQVTQMGQEVILRCVPISNHLYFYWYRQILGQKVEFLVSFYNNEISEKSEIFDDQFSVERPDGSNFTLKIRSTKLEDSAMYFCASKEPHYGYTFGSGTRLTVV.

The chain couples TRBV7-9 to TRBJ2-4, with 10 bases matching TRBD1. TRBJ2-7 explains the end of the DNA better; the J call may be wrong. The CDR3 consists of 15 residues. Germline lookup yields CDR1 SEHNR and CDR2 FQNEAQ (reference sequence). Here the CDR3 DNA reads TGTGCCAGCAGCTTAGCCGGGACAGGGGCCCTCGAGCAGTACTTC. This sequence encodes CASSLAGTGALEQYF.

The chain combines TRBV15 with TRBJ2-3; D remains ambiguous. From germline, CDR1 is LNHNV and CDR2 YYDKDF (reference sequence). The CDR3 has 13 amino acids. V was trimmed by 3 bases and J by 2 bases, leaving 6 bases between them. CDR3 bases: TGTGCCACCAGCAGCCGCGACACAGATACGCAGTATTTT. Translating gives CATSSRDTDTQYF.

J is TRBJ1-2 and V is TRBV29-1, with D maybe TRBD1 (5 bases). The V gene's germline CDR1 is SQVTM and CDR2 ANQGSEA. There are 12 residues in the CDR3. With 6 bases removed from V and 2 bases from J, the gap between germline ends came to 10 bases. CDR3 region: CSVTGDNYGYTF. The CDR3 nucleotides read TGCAGCGTAACAGGAGACAACTATGGCTACACCTTC.

This chain's CDR3 is CASSLVAILGTEAFF. The CDR3 region has the DNA TGCGCCAGCAGCTTGGTAGCCATATTAGGCACTGAAGCTTTCTTT. The J gene is TRBJ1-1, the V gene TRBV5-1, with D unclear. V lost 0 bases, J lost 4 bases, and 13 bases lay in between. The germline V gene has CDR1 SGHRS and CDR2 YFSETQ. The CDR3 is 15 amino acids.

This clonotype has a handful of counts. The chain has TRBV20-1 and TRBJ2-1; D unclear. The CDR3 contains 14 residues. Trimming took off 2 bases at V and 3 bases at J, with 11 bases between the two ends. The germline V gene has CDR1 DFQATT and CDR2 SNEGSKA (reference sequence). This CDR3 reads CSARHLRVYNEQFF. In DNA, the CDR3 is TGCAGTGCTAGACATCTAAGGGTCTACAATGAGCAGTTCTTC.

The CDR3 region has the DNA TGCGCCAGCAGCTTTGTGGCTAGCCAGTACGAGCAGTACTTC. The encoded protein is CASSFVASQYEQYF. This chain links TRBV5-1 with TRBJ2-7, with a tentative D call TRBD2 (5 bases). CDR1 and CDR2 (germline): SGHRS, YFSETQ. The length of the CDR3 is 14 residues. V lost 2 bases and J lost 4, with 13 bases in between.

The CDR3 loop reads CASSQVTAGPYNEQFF. CDR3 nucleotide sequence: TGCGCCAGCAGCCAAGTTACCGCCGGGCCTTACAATGAGCAGTTCTTC. The chain recombines TRBV4-1 with TRBJ2-1; no clear D gene. This CDR3 comprises 16 residues. V was clipped by 1 base and J by 4 bases, with 14 bases between them. Germline V gene sequence: CDR1 MGHRA, CDR2 YSYEKL.

CDR3 sequence (DNA): TGCAGTGCTTCCTTCACCGGGACAAACTATGGCTACACCTTC. Its protein is CSASFTGTNYGYTF. The chain joins TRBV20-1 to TRBJ1-2; perhaps TRBD1 as D (6 bases). Germline V CDR1 and CDR2: DFQATT, SNEGSKA (reference sequence). The ends were cut back, 5 bases at V and 2 bases at J, with 15 bases in the middle. The length of the CDR3 is 14 residues.

The rearrangement uses TRBV5-1 and TRBJ2-1, with 10 bases lining up with TRBD1. The trim removed 4 bases at V and 3 bases at J, leaving 16 bases unmatched. From germline, CDR1 is SGHRS and CDR2 YFSETQ. This CDR3 is 19 amino acids long. In DNA, the CDR3 is TGCGCCAGCAGCCGACAGGGGGCCGGCCACCCCGGAATCTACAATGAGCAGTTCTTC. It yields the protein CASSRQGAGHPGIYNEQFF.

This clonotype has only a few counts. CDR3 DNA: TGTGCCGCCGGACAGGGGGGAACAGATACGCAGTATTTT. It yields the protein CAAGQGGTDTQYF. This chain connects TRBV28 to TRBJ2-3; TRBD1 matches 10 bases. This CDR3 contains 13 residues. V trimming: 11 bases; J trimming: 3 bases; junction bases outside the gene matches: 5. Germline CDR1 is MDHEN and CDR2 is SYDVKM.

The CDR3 loop reads CATSRDVEAGAYNEQFF. The CDR3 coding sequence is TGTGCCACCAGCAGAGATGTCGAAGCGGGAGCTTACAATGAGCAGTTCTTC. The chain joins TRBV15 to TRBJ2-1, with 8 bases matching TRBD2. V was clipped by 0 bases and J by 4 bases; unmatched bases: 8. The V gene's germline CDR1 is LNHNV and CDR2 YYDKDF (reference sequence). This CDR3 is 17 amino acids long.

The chain joins TRBV10-3 to TRBJ2-7, with TRBD2 matching 8 bases. With V trimmed by 6 bases and J by 1 base, 2 bases remained unmatched. The CDR3 has 13 amino acids. CDR1 is ENHRY, CDR2 SYGVKD, per germline. Here the CDR3 DNA reads TGTGCCATCAGAGCGGGGGAGTCCTACGAGCAGTACTTC. This codes for CAIRAGESYEQYF.

This clonotype was found a few times. The chain employs TRBV27 and TRBJ1-2; no clear D. There are 13 residues in the CDR3. Trimming cost V 2 bases and J 6 bases, with 10 bases left between them. CDR1 and CDR2 from the germline V gene are MNHEY and SMNVEV (reference sequence). The CDR3 loop reads CASSLNPGDGYTF. The CDR3 DNA sequence: TGTGCCAGCAGTTTAAATCCCGGGGATGGCTACACCTTC.

In its sample, this clonotype was seen a few times. The chain joins TRBV7-6 to TRBJ2-1; 11 nucleotides align to TRBD2. Germline CDR1 reads SGHVS; CDR2 reads FNYEAQ. The V and J ends lost 3 bases and 2 bases, in that order; junction bases with no gene match: 9. This CDR3 region has 18 residues. The CDR3 region has the DNA TGTGCCAGCAGCTTCTCTACTAGCGGGAGTGCCCCCTACAATGAGCAGTTCTTC. This gives the protein CASSFSTSGSAPYNEQFF.

This clonotype was observed many times. The chain employs TRBV29-1 and TRBJ1-1; 8 positions agree with TRBD1. Germline V lookup: CDR1 SQVTM, CDR2 ANQGSEA. The CDR3 has 15 amino acids. V lost 5 bases to trimming and J lost 0 bases; unmatched junction nucleotides: 8. The CDR3: CSVLRDRSMNTEAFF. In DNA form, the CDR3 reads TGCAGCGTTCTCCGGGACAGGAGCATGAACACTGAAGCTTTCTTT.

The chain links TRBV7-3 to TRBJ2-6; no definite D call. CDR1 and CDR2 (germline): SGHTA, FQGTGA. The CDR3 consists of 14 residues. V lost 7 bases, J lost 0 bases, and 7 bases lay in between. This CDR3 reads CASKWNSGANVLTF. The CDR3 nucleotides are TGTGCCAGCAAGTGGAACTCTGGGGCCAACGTCCTGACTTTC.

Only a few counts were recorded for this clonotype. This chain uses TRBV20-1 with TRBJ2-7, with a tentative D call TRBD2 (5 bases). There are 14 residues in the CDR3. Per germline, CDR1 DFQATT and CDR2 SNEGSKA (reference sequence). V was pared by 4 bases and J by 0 bases, with 13 bases between. CDR3 sequence: CSAKPLDSSYEQYF. The CDR3 nucleotides read TGCAGTGCTAAGCCACTGGACTCCTCCTACGAGCAGTACTTC.

This chain uses TRBV7-2 with TRBJ2-5; 10 nucleotides match TRBD2. Germline V gives CDR1 SGHTA, CDR2 FQGNSA. The CDR3 has 15 amino acids. V was pared by 2 bases and J by 2 bases, with 2 bases of the junction left unmatched. The CDR3 bases are TGTGCCAGCAGCTTAATGGGACTAGCGCAAGAGACCCAGTACTTC. Its translation: CASSLMGLAQETQYF.

The chain carries TRBV7-9 and TRBJ2-7; D is unclear. This CDR3 comprises 12 residues. Trimming cost V 4 bases and J 6 bases, with 10 bases left between them. Germline loops: CDR1 SEHNR, CDR2 FQNEAQ (reference sequence). Here the CDR3 reads CASSSIKSEQYF. In nucleotides, the CDR3 is TGTGCCAGCAGCTCCATTAAGAGCGAGCAGTACTTC.

The chain couples TRBV6-5 to TRBJ2-5; TRBD1 aligns across 9 bases. Losses at the gene ends were 7 bases for V and 4 bases for J; bases not matched to a gene: 7. The CDR3 extends over 14 amino acids. In germline, CDR1 is MNHEY, CDR2 SVGAGI. The CDR3 sequence is CASTRDRGLETQYF. The CDR3 DNA is TGTGCCAGCACTAGAGACAGGGGGTTAGAGACCCAGTACTTC.

V and J are TRBV6-5 and TRBJ1-6; 8 bases fit TRBD1. CDR3 length: 14 residues. Germline V gives CDR1 MNHEY, CDR2 SVGAGI. V was clipped by 6 bases and J by 7 bases; unmatched bases: 5. The CDR3 spells CASRYRGDNSPLHF. CDR3 coding DNA: TGTGCCAGCAGGTACAGGGGGGACAATTCACCCCTCCACTTT.

There are a few counts of this clonotype. CDR3 DNA sequence: TGTGCCAGCAGCCTGAAGGATACGAGGGTTCCCGGGGAGCTGTTTTTT. It specifies CASSLKDTRVPGELFF. V is TRBV7-2 and J is TRBJ2-2; TRBD2 is a possible D gene (5 bases). V dropped 5 bases and J dropped 6 bases, with 19 bases sitting between them. This CDR3 is built from 16 residues. The germline V gene encodes CDR1 SGHTA and CDR2 FQGNSA.

The chain carries TRBV20-1 and TRBJ2-1; possibly TRBD2 for D (6 bases). Trimming removed 1 base from V and 2 bases from J, with 12 bases in between. The CDR3 is 15 amino acids. In germline, CDR1 is DFQATT, CDR2 SNEGSKA (reference sequence). The CDR3 spells CSARGGGSAYNEQFF. CDR3 DNA sequence: TGCAGTGCTAGAGGGGGAGGAAGTGCCTACAATGAGCAGTTCTTC.

This clonotype showed up just once. V gene TRBV7-9 combines with J gene TRBJ2-1, with 8 positions matching TRBD2. This CDR3 comprises 16 residues. The V gene's germline CDR1 is SEHNR and CDR2 FQNEAQ (reference sequence). Trimming took 2 bases from V and 8 from J; bases not matched to a gene: 11. The CDR3 bases are TGTGCCAGCAGCTTACACGGGACTAGAAATTTCTATGAGCAGTTCTTC. Amino acids: CASSLHGTRNFYEQFF.

This clonotype was recorded a few times. This rearrangement joins TRBV7-8 to TRBJ2-3; 14 bases agree with TRBD2. CDR1 is SGHVS and CDR2 is FQNEAQ in the germline V gene. The CDR3 sequence is 17 residues long. V was pared by 4 bases and J by 0 bases, with 3 bases of the junction left unmatched. CDR3 DNA: TGTGCCAGCAGCTGGGGACTAGCGGGAGTTAGCACAGATACGCAGTATTTT. Translating it yields CASSWGLAGVSTDTQYF.